The present T cell receptor (beta chain) was sequenced within a study of tumor and adjacent non-tumor tissue in lung cancer. For the study at large: Stage I to III disease affected 9 to 10 men and roughly five women aged about 31 to 85. Study observations and caveats: Top 100 clones took a larger repertoire share in normal lung.

In regard to this clonotype: Its antigen remains unidentified.

RNA was extracted from bulk tissue without any cell sorting. The library came from three nested PCR rounds adapted from ARM-PCR protocols. TCRdb reprocessed the multiplex PCR reads with MiXCR, giving one entry per CDR3 protein. The sample holds 120,000 or so distinct CDR3 sequences, about 66% seen once. This CDR3 contains 12 residues. V lost 7 bases and J 3 bases, leaving 13 bases between the germline ends. Germline lookup yields CDR1 SQVTM and CDR2 ANQGSEA. This chain links TRBV29-1 with TRBJ2-7, with D possibly matching TRBD1 (5 bases). The source is a man younger than 45 with non-small cell lung cancer. Sequenced input: lung tumor tissue. DNA of the CDR3: TGCAGCGACGTCGAGACAGTCTACGAGCAGTACTTC. Amino acids: CSDVETVYEQYF.